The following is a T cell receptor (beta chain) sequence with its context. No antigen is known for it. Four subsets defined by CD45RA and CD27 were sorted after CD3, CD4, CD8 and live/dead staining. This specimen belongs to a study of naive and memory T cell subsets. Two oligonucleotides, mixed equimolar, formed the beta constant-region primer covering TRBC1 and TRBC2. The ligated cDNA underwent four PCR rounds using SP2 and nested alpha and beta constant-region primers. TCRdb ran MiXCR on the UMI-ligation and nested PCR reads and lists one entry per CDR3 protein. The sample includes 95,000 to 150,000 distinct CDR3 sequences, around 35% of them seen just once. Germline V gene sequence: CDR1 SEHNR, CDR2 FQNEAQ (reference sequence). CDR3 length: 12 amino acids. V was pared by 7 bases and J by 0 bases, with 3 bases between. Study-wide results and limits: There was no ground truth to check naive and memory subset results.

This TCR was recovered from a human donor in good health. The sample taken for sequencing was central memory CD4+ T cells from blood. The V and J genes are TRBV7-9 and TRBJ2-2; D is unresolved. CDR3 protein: CASNPNTGELFF. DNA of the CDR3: TGTGCCAGCAATCCGAACACCGGGGAGCTGTTTTTT.